Listed here is a single T cell receptor (beta chain). CDR1 is SGHAT and CDR2 is FQNNGV in the germline V gene. V shed 4 bases and J shed 8 bases, with 27 bases lying between them. The CDR3 spans 19 residues. These data belong to a study of T cells in Graves' hyperthyroidism and ophthalmopathy. Looking at the study overall: Pretreatment peripheral blood was obtained at initial diagnosis.

The source material, RNA transcripts, was used to amplify TCR beta CDR3 regions. TCR CDR3 regions were first amplified by RT-PCR with HTBI primers. TCRdb redid the calling of the multiplex PCR reads with MiXCR, one entry per CDR3 protein. The sample lists 450,000 to 600,000 distinct CDR3 sequences; roughly 21% were seen once. A NOSPECS grade of at least 4, a Clinical Activity Score of at least 3 and duration under 3 months were recorded in ophthalmopathy patients. Patients with uncontrolled infections, other autoimmune diseases, pregnancy or lactation were excluded. The sequencing input was blood. The V gene is TRBV11-2, the J gene TRBJ1-6, with D perhaps matching TRBD1 (5 bases). The clonotype originates from a man aged 40-50 years with Graves' ophthalmopathy. CDR3 DNA: TGTGCCAGCAGCTCCCCTTTTAACAGGAGGGACCCCTCAGATTCACCCCTCCACTTT. Translation: CASSSPFNRRDPSDSPLHF.